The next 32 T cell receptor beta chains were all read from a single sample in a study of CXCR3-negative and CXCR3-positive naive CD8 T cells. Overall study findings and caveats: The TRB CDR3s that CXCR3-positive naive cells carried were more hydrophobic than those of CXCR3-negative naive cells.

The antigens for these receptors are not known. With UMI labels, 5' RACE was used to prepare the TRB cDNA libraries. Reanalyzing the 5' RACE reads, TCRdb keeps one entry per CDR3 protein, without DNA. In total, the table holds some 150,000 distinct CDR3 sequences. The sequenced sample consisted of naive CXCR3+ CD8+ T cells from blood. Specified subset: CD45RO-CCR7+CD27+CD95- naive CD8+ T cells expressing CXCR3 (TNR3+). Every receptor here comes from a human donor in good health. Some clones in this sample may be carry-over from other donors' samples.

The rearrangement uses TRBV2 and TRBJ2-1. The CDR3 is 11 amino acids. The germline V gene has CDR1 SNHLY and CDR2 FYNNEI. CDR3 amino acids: CASSPWDEQFF.

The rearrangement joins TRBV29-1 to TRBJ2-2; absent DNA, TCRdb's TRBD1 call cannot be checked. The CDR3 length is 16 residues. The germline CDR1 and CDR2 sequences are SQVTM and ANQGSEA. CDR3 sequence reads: CSVKGTGITNTGELFF.

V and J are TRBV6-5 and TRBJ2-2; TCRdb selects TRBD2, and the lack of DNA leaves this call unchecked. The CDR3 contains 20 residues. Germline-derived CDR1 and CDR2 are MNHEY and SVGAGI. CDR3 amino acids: CASSPGFRGQGPSGTGELFF.

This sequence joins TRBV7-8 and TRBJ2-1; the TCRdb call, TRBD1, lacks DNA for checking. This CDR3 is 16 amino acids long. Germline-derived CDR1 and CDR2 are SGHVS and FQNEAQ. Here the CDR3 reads CASSSSPLGGYNEQFF.

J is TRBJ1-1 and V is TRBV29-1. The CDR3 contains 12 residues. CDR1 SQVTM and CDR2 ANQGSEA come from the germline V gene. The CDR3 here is CSVDLPNTEAFF.

CDR3 protein: CASSSSGGPYNEQFF. This chain uses TRBV5-1 with TRBJ2-1; TCRdb lists TRBD2, though no DNA is available to test this call. The CDR3 consists of 15 residues. The germline CDR1 and CDR2 sequences are SGHRS and YFSETQ.

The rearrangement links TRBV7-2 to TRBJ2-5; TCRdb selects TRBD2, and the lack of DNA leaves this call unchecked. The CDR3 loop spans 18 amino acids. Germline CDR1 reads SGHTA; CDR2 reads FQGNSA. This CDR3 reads CASSLETSGGAEVETQYF.

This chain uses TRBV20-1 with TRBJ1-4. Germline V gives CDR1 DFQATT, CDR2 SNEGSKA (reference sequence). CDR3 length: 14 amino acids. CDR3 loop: CSARITARREKLFF.

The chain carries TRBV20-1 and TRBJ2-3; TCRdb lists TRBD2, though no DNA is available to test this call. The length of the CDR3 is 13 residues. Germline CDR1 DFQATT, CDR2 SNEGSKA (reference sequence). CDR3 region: CSAREQGGDTQYF.

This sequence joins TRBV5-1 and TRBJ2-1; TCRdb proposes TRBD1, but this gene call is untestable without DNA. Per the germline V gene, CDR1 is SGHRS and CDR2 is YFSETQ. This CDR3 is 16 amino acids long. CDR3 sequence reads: CASSLAQGQLDNEQFF.

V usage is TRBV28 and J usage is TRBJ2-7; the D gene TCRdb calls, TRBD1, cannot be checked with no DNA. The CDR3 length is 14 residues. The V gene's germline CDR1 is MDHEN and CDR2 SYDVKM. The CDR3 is CASSFGDSPGGQYF.

CDR3 sequence: CASSRTSEGPNPYNEQFF. The J gene is TRBJ2-1, the V gene TRBV4-1; TCRdb proposes TRBD2, but this gene call is untestable without DNA. This CDR3 has 18 residues. CDR1 is MGHRA, CDR2 YSYEKL, per germline.

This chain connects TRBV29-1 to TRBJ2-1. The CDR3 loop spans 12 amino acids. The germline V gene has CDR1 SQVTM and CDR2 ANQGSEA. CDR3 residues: CSVPSEFLEQFF.

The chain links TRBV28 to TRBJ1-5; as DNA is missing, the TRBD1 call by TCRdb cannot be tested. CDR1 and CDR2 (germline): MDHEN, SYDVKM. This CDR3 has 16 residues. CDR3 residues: CASSLLGGRLNQPQHF.

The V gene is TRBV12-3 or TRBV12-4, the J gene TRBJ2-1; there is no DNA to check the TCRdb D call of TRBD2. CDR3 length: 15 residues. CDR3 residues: CASSTSGGLNNEQFF.

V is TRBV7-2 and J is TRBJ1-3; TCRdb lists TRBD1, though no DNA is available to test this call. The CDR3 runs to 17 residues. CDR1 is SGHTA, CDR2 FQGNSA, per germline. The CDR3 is CASSSPEVGRVANTIYF. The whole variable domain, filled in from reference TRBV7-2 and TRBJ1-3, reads GAGVSQSPSNKVTEKGKDVELRCDPISGHTALYWYRQSLGQGLEFLIYFQGNSAPDKSGLPSDRFSAERTGGSVSTLTIQRTQQEDSAVYLCASSSPEVGRVANTIYFGEGSWLTVV.

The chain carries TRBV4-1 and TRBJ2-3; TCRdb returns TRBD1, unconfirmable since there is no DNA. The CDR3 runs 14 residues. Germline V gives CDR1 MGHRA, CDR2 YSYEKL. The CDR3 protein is CASSPPHRTDTQYF.

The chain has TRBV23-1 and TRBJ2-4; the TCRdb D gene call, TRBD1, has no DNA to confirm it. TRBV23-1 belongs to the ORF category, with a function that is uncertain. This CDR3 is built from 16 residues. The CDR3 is CASSPLRVGAKNIQYF.

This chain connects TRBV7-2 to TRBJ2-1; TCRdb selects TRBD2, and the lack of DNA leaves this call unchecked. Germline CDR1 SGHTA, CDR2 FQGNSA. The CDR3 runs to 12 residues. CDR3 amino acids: CASRLSGGEQFF.

The CDR3 protein is CASSLGVSMSLF. This chain uses TRBV7-9 with TRBJ2-1. Germline V lookup: CDR1 SEHNR, CDR2 FQNEAQ (reference sequence). This CDR3 has 12 amino acids.

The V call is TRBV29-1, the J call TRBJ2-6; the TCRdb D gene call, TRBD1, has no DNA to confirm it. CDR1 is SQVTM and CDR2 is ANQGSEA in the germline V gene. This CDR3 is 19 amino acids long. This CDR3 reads CSVLLVDIRVMAGANVLTF.

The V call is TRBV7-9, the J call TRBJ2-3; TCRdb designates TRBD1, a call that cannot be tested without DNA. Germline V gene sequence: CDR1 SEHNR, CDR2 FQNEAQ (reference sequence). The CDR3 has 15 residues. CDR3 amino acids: CASSRRTGGTDTQYF.

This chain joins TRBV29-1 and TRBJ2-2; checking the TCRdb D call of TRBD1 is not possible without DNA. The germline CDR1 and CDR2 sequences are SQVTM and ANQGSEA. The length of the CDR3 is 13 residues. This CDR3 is CSVGQGGPGELFF.

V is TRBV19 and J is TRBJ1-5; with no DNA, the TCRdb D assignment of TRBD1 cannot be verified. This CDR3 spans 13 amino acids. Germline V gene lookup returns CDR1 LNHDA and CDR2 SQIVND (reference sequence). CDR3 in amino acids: CASNQGGGQPQHF.

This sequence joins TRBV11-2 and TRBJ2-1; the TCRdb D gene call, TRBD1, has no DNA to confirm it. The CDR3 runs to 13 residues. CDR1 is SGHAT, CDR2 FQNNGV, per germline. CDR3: CASSLGQLNEQFF. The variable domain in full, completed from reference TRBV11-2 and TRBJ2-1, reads EAGVAQSPRYKIIEKRQSVAFWCNPISGHATLYWYQQILGQGPKLLIQFQNNGVVDDSQLPKDRFSAERLKGVDSTLKIQPAKLEDSAVYLCASSLGQLNEQFFGPGTRLTVL.

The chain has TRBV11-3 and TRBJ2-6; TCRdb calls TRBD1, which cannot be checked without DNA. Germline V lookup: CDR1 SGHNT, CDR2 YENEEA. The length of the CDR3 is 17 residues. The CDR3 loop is CASSRGGLRSGANVLTF.

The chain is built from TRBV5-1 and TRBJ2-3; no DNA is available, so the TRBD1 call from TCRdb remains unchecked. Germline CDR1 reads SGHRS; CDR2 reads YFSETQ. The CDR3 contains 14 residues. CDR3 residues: CASSFQPGADTQYF.

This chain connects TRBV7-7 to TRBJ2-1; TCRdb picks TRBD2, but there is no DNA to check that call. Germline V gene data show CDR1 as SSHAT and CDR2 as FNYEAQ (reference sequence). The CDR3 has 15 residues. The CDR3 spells CASSQGLALNNEQFF.

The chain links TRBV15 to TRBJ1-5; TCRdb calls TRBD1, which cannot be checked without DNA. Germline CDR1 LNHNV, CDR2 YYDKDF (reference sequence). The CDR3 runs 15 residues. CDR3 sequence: CATSPTGGSNQPQHF.

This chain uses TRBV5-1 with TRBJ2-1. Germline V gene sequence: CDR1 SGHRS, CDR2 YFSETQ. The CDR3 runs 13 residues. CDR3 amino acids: CASSSRTANEQFF.

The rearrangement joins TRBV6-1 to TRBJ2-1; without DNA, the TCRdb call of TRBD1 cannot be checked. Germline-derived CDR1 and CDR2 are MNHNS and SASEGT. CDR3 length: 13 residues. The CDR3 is CASSPFTENEQFF.

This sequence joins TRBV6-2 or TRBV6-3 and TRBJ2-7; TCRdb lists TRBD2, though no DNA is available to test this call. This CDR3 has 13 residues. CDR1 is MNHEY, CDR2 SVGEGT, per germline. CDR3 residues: CATALGPGYEQYF.